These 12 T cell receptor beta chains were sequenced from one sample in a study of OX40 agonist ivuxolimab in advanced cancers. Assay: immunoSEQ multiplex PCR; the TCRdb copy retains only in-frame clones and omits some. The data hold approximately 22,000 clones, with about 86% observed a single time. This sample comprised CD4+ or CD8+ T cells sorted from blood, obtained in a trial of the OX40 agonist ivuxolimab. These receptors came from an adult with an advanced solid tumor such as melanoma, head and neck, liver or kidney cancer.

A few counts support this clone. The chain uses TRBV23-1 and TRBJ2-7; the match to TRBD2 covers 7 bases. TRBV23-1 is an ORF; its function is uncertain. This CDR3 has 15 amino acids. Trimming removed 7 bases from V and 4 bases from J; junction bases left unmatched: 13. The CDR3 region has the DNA TGCGCCAGCACTAAGGTGGGGGGGAGGCTTTACGAGCAGTACTTC. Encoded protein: CASTKVGGRLYEQYF.

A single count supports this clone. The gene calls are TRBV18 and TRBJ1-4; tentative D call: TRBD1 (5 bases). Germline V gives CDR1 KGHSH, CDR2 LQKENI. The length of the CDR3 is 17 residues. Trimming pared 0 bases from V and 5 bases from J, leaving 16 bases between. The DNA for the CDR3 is TGTGCCAGCTCACCACCCTCCCGTGGGGGGTTAAATGAAAAACTGTTTTTT. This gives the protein CASSPPSRGGLNEKLFF.

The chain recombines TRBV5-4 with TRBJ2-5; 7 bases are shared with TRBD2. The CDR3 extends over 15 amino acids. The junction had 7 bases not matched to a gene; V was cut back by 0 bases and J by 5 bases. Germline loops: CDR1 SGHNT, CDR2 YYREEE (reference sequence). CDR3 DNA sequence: TGTGCCAGCAGCTTGGTCGGCACCGGGGGGGAGACCCAGTACTTC. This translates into CASSLVGTGGETQYF.

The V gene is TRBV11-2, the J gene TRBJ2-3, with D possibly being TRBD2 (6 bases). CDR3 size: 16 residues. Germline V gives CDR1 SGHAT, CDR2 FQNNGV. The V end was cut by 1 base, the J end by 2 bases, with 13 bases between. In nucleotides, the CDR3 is TGTGCCAGCAGCTTAGTGGCCGGACTAAACACAGATACGCAGTATTTT. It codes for CASSLVAGLNTDTQYF.

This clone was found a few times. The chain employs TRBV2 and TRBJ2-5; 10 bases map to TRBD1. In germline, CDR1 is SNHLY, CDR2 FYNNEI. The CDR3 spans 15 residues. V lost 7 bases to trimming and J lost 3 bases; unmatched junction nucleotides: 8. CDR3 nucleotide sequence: TGTGCCAGCAAACGACAGGGGGCGACGGAAGAGACCCAGTACTTC. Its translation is CASKRQGATEETQYF. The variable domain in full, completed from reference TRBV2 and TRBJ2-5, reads EPEVTQTPSHQVTQMGQEVILRCVPISNHLYFYWYRQILGQKVEFLVSFYNNEISEKSEIFDDQFSVERPDGSNFTLKIRSTKLEDSAMYFCASKRQGATEETQYFGPGTRLLVL.

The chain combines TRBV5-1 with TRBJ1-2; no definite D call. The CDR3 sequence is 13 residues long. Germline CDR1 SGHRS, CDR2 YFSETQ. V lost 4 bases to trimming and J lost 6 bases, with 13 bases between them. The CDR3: CASSPWASDGYTF. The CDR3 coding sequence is TGCGCCAGCAGCCCATGGGCATCGGATGGCTACACCTTC.

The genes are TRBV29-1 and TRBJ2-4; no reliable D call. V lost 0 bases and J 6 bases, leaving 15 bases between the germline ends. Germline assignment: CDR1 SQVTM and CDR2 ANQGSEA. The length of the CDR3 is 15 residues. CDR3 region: CSVEDLGMSLNIQYF. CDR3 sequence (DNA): TGCAGCGTTGAAGATCTGGGGATGTCTTTAAACATTCAGTACTTC.

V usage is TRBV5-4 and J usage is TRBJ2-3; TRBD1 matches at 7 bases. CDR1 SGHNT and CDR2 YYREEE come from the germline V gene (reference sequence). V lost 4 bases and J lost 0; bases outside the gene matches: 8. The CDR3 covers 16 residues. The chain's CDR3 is CASSQNGQASTDTQYF. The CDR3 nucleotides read TGTGCCAGCAGCCAGAACGGACAGGCGAGCACAGATACGCAGTATTTT.

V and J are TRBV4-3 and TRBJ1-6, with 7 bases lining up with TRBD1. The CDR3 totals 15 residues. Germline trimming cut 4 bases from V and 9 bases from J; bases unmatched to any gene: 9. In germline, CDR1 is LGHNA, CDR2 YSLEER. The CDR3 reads CASSPNRGTSSPLHF. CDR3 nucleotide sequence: TGCGCCAGCAGCCCAAACAGGGGTACCAGTTCACCCCTCCACTTT.

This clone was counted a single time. The CDR3 DNA is TGTGCCAGCAGCGTGACAGGGAACACCGGGGAGCTGTTTTTT. It encodes CASSVTGNTGELFF. This rearrangement joins TRBV9 to TRBJ2-2; tentatively, D is TRBD1 (6 bases). Trimming took off 2 bases at V and 1 base at J, with 6 bases between the two ends. Looked up from germline, CDR1 is SGDLS and CDR2 is YYNGEE. The CDR3 sequence is 14 residues long.

CDR3 protein: CAVGDTQYF. DNA for the CDR3: TGTGCCGTTGGGGATACGCAGTATTTT. V is TRBV5-4 and J is TRBJ2-3; D unresolved. There are 9 residues in the CDR3. The V end was cut by 10 bases, the J end by 6 bases, with 6 bases between. Germline V CDR1 and CDR2: SGHNT, YYREEE (reference sequence).

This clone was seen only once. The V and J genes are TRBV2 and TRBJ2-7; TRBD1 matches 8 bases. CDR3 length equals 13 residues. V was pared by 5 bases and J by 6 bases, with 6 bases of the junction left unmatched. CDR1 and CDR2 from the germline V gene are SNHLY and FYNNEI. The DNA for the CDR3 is TGTGCCAGCAGTTTGGACAGGGTCTTCGAGCAGTACTTC. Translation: CASSLDRVFEQYF.